This T cell receptor (delta chain) was retrieved from a study of gamma-delta chains in newborns, infants, children. As for this clone: A read error is possible here, since a much larger clone lies one base away.

TCRdb made new clone calls on the reads using CATT. The data show nearly 8,500 delta-chain clones, with around 1.6% seen just once and under 9.5% held by the top ten. Trimming cost V 6 bases and J 4 bases; bases outside gene matches: 21. CDR1 is GEAIGNYY and CDR2 is EKD in the germline V gene. This CDR3 contains 22 residues. What was sequenced was blood. The V and J genes are TRDV2 and TRDJ3; 12 positions agree with TRDD3. The TCR sequence derives from a child who was a newborn, infant or young child, either healthy, febrile or measles-vaccinated (not recorded which). The CDR3 is CACKGASLPTGGYTWDTRQMFF. DNA of the CDR3: TGTGCCTGTAAGGGGGCCTCCCTACCTACTGGGGGATACACTTGGGACACCCGACAGATGTTTTTC.